These 19 T cell receptor beta chains originate from one sample sequenced in a study of blood T cell repertoires in COVID-19. TCRdb keeps only in-frame clones here, not all; method: immunoSEQ multiplex PCR. This table has approximately 150,000 clones, around 83% appearing once. Material for sequencing was peripheral blood. Receptors originate from a woman aged 50 to 60 in a cohort sampled during active or convalescent COVID-19.

This chain connects TRBV4-1 to TRBJ1-4; tentative D call: TRBD1 (5 bases). Germline V CDR1 and CDR2: MGHRA, YSYEKL. The CDR3 loop spans 17 amino acids. Trimming took 0 bases from V and 0 from J, leaving 11 bases between them. The CDR3 here is CASSQDDSQATNEKLFF. CDR3 coding DNA: TGCGCCAGCAGCCAAGATGACAGCCAAGCAACTAATGAAAAACTGTTTTTT.

The chain recombines TRBV5-1 with TRBJ2-3, with TRBD2 matching over 11 bases. The CDR3 has 15 amino acids. Germline values: CDR1 SGHRS, CDR2 YFSETQ. V was clipped by 5 bases and J by 5 bases; unmatched bases: 7. Written as DNA, the CDR3 is TGCGCCAGCAGGGTTAGCGGGGGGGCCGGAGATACGCAGTATTTT. Translating gives CASRVSGGAGDTQYF.

Only one count was recorded for this clone. The CDR3 spells CASSPFWGGEYTDTQYF. CDR3 nucleotide sequence: TGCGCCAGCAGCCCCTTTTGGGGCGGGGAGTACACAGATACGCAGTATTTT. The chain carries TRBV4-3 and TRBJ2-3, with D perhaps TRBD2 (6 bases). The germline V gene has CDR1 LGHNA and CDR2 YSLEER. This CDR3 contains 17 residues. Trimming removed 4 bases from V and 2 bases from J, with 19 bases in between.

CDR3 residues: CASSQEVQGSGNTIYF. The CDR3 DNA reads as TGCGCCAGCAGCCAAGAAGTCCAGGGGTCTGGAAACACCATATATTTT. This chain joins TRBV4-3 and TRBJ1-3; TRBD1 is a possible D gene (6 bases). Germline values: CDR1 LGHNA, CDR2 YSLEER. CDR3 size: 16 residues. Between the trimmed V and J ends, which lost 0 bases and 1 base, there was a span of 10 bases.

This chain joins TRBV3-1 (or the pseudogene TRBV3-2) and TRBJ1-2, with D possibly matching TRBD1 (5 bases). The CDR3 has 13 amino acids. Germline assignment: CDR1 LGHDT and CDR2 YNNKEL (reference sequence). V lost 1 base to trimming and J lost 10 bases, with 13 bases between them. CDR3 region: CASSQGAGNDYTF. CDR3 nucleotides: TGTGCCAGCAGCCAAGGGGCAGGGAATGACTACACCTTC.

This chain links TRBV2 with TRBJ1-1; 11 bases are shared with TRBD1. In germline, CDR1 is SNHLY, CDR2 FYNNEI. The CDR3 runs 13 residues. V lost 6 bases, J lost 11 bases, and 8 bases stayed unmatched. CDR3: CASRPGQGARAFF. DNA for the CDR3: TGTGCCAGCAGACCCGGACAGGGGGCAAGGGCTTTCTTT. Full variable domain (rest looked up from reference TRBV2 and TRBJ1-1): EPEVTQTPSHQVTQMGQEVILRCVPISNHLYFYWYRQILGQKVEFLVSFYNNEISEKSEIFDDQFSVERPDGSNFTLKIRSTKLEDSAMYFCASRPGQGARAFFGQGTRLTVV.

V is TRBV2 and J is TRBJ1-4, with D possibly being TRBD1 (6 bases). Germline CDR1 is SNHLY and CDR2 is FYNNEI. The CDR3 extends over 15 amino acids. Deletions cut 6 bases from V and 3 bases from J, with 14 bases between. The CDR3 nucleotides read TGTGCCAGCAGATACAGGGTTGGGGCTAATGAAAAACTGTTTTTT. Translating gives CASRYRVGANEKLFF.

The chain is built from TRBV19 and TRBJ1-5; 10 nucleotides match TRBD1. CDR3 size: 15 residues. J was trimmed by 4 bases and V by 7 bases; bases with no gene match: 7. In germline, CDR1 is LNHDA, CDR2 SQIVND (reference sequence). CDR3: CASKDGTGVNQPQHF. The CDR3 bases are TGTGCCAGTAAGGACGGGACAGGGGTAAATCAGCCCCAGCATTTT. Full variable domain (missing parts from reference TRBV19 and TRBJ1-5): DGGITQSPKYLFRKEGQNVTLSCEQNLNHDAMYWYRQDPGQGLRLIYYSQIVNDFQKGDIAEGYSVSREKKESFPLTVTSAQKNPTAFYLCASKDGTGVNQPQHFGDGTRLSIL.

The V call is TRBV5-6, the J call TRBJ1-5, with a weak D call TRBD1 (6 bases). There are 15 residues in the CDR3. The germline V gene encodes CDR1 SGHDT and CDR2 YYEEEE. V was shortened by 1 base and J by 3 bases, with 11 bases between the two germline ends. The CDR3 nucleotides are TGTGCCAGCAGCTTGTCGGGGGGCTACAATCAGCCCCAGCATTTT. This encodes CASSLSGGYNQPQHF.

A single count supports this clone. The genes are TRBV7-2 and TRBJ2-6; 10 bases are shared with TRBD1. Per the germline V gene, CDR1 is SGHTA and CDR2 is FQGNSA. The CDR3 has 18 amino acids. With V trimmed by 0 bases and J by 0 bases, 2 bases remained unmatched. The CDR3 coding sequence is TGTGCCAGCAGCTTAGCACGGGACAGGGGCTCTGGGGCCAACGTCCTGACTTTC. Its protein product is CASSLARDRGSGANVLTF.

The V and J genes are TRBV6-5 and TRBJ1-1, with 7 bases that match TRBD1. Unmatched junction bases numbered 6, after V lost 10 bases and J lost 1 base. The length of the CDR3 is 13 residues. Germline V CDR1 and CDR2: MNHEY, SVGAGI. CDR3 sequence: CATSRQGNTEAFF. In DNA form, the CDR3 reads TGTGCCACTTCCCGACAGGGGAACACTGAAGCTTTCTTT.

The chain links TRBV5-1 to TRBJ1-1; no clear D. Trimming removed 4 bases from V and 1 base from J, with 11 bases in between. Germline V lookup: CDR1 SGHRS, CDR2 YFSETQ. This CDR3 has 14 amino acids. The CDR3 nucleotides read TGCGCCAGCAGCCCGTCGACACCGAACACTGAAGCTTTCTTT. Translating it yields CASSPSTPNTEAFF.

The chain links TRBV7-6 to TRBJ1-6, with D perhaps matching TRBD1 (6 bases). This CDR3 has 13 residues. Trimming left V 9 bases short and J 9 bases short, with 15 bases between. Germline loops: CDR1 SGHVS, CDR2 FNYEAQ. CDR3 sequence: CASGMGGRSPLHF. The CDR3 DNA is TGTGCCAGTGGGATGGGGGGGCGTTCACCCCTCCACTTT.

This clone was detected once. This chain joins TRBV19 and TRBJ2-7; D is perhaps TRBD2 (7 bases). Germline CDR1 LNHDA, CDR2 SQIVND (reference sequence). V was trimmed by 5 bases and J by 9 bases, leaving 29 bases between them. The CDR3 has 17 residues. CDR3 loop: CASSPSWGGGELKVQYF. As DNA, the CDR3 is TGTGCCAGTAGTCCGTCGTGGGGAGGGGGTGAGTTAAAGGTGCAGTACTTC.

The chain is built from TRBV5-5 and TRBJ1-5; 9 bases align to TRBD1. The CDR3 runs to 16 residues. With 0 bases clipped from V and 4 bases from J, the junction kept 5 bases outside the gene matches. CDR1 is SGHKS and CDR2 is YYEKEE in the germline V gene (reference sequence). Here the CDR3 reads CASSLGQGVRNQPQHF. CDR3 coding DNA: TGTGCCAGCAGCTTGGGACAGGGGGTACGAAATCAGCCCCAGCATTTT.

This clone was found once. V and J are TRBV27 and TRBJ2-7, with 11 bases aligning to TRBD1. The germline V gene encodes CDR1 MNHEY and CDR2 SMNVEV (reference sequence). The CDR3 is made up of 16 amino acids. Germline trimming cut 1 base from V and 1 base from J; bases unmatched to any gene: 3. CDR3 protein: CASSLWGTGGSYEQYF. The DNA of the CDR3 is TGTGCCAGCAGTTTATGGGGGACAGGGGGGTCCTACGAGCAGTACTTC.

Notes on this clone: Distinct nucleotide sequences in the sample also encode this CDR3. This chain joins TRBV12-3 or TRBV12-4 and TRBJ1-3; D is unclear. Deletions cut 4 bases from V and 3 bases from J, with 7 bases between. The CDR3 is made up of 13 amino acids. The CDR3 region has the DNA TGTGCCAGCAGTTGGGGAGGTGGAAACACCATATATTTT. It codes for CASSWGGGNTIYF.

The table lists this clone with a count of one. J is TRBJ2-1 and V is TRBV4-3, with 7 bases that match TRBD2. Germline V lookup: CDR1 LGHNA, CDR2 YSLEER. Germline trimming cut 1 base from V and 8 bases from J; bases unmatched to any gene: 11. CDR3 length: 16 amino acids. In DNA form, the CDR3 reads TGCGCCAGCAGCCAAGTAGGATTCGGGGGGATTTATGAGCAGTTCTTC. Translation gives CASSQVGFGGIYEQFF.

CDR3 amino acids: CASSPDRAEAFF. The CDR3 DNA is TGTGCCAGCAGCCCGGACAGGGCCGAAGCTTTCTTT. This chain links TRBV7-2 with TRBJ1-1; 8 nucleotides line up with TRBD1. This CDR3 region has 12 residues. CDR1 SGHTA and CDR2 FQGNSA come from the germline V gene. V was pared by 5 bases and J by 8 bases, with 4 bases of the junction left unmatched.